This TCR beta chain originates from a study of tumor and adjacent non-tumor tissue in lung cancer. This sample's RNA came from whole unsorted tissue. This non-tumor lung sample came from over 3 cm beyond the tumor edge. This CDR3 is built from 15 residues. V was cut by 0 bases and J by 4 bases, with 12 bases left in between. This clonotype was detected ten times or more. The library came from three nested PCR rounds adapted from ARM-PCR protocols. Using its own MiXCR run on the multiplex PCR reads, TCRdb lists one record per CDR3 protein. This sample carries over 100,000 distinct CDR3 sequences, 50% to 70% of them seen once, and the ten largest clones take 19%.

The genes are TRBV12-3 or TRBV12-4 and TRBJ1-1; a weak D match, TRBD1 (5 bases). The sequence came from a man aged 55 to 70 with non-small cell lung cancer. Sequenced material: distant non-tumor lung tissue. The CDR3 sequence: CASSLAWDVGTEAFF. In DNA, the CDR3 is TGTGCCAGCAGTTTAGCGTGGGACGTTGGCACTGAAGCTTTCTTT.